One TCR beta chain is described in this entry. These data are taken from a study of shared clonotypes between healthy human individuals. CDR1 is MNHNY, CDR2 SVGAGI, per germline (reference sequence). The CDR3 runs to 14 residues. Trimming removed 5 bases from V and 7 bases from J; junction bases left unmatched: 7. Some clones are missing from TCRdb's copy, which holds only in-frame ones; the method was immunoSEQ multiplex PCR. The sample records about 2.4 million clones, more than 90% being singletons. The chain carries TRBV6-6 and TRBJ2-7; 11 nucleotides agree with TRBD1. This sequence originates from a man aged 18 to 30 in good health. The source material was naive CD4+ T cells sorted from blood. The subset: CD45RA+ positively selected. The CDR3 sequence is CASSTWTGGGEQYF. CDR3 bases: TGTGCCAGCAGTACCTGGACAGGGGGCGGAGAGCAGTACTTC.